This paragraph covers one TCR beta chain sequence. The antigen is not known. The sample belongs to a study of cytomegalovirus exposure and HLA in healthy donors. Study context: A later analysis reported the same platform for the roughly 110 validation repertoires and the roughly 650 first-cohort repertoires. Points from the study as a whole: Rarity characterized most TCR sequences, yet some public TCRs appeared in many donors. Cytomegalovirus-associated status was assigned to about 180 TCR beta chains.

Germline V lookup: CDR1 SGHAT, CDR2 FQNNGV. The CDR3 sequence is 15 residues long. V was pared by 6 bases and J by 5 bases, with 9 bases of the junction left unmatched. Libraries were prepared by immunoSEQ multiplex PCR; TCRdb keeps only in-frame clonotypes and omits some of them. The data show around 61,000 clones, 92% seen once. The roughly 120-subject validation cohort, separate from the roughly 670-subject first cohort, included the donors. The sequenced material came from PBMCs. This chain links TRBV11-2 with TRBJ2-7; 11 bases are a match to TRBD2. This TCR derives from a man younger than 30 in good health and CMV-seropositive. The CDR3 nucleotides are TGTGCCAGCAGAGAACTAGCGGGAGCTAACAACGAGCAGTACTTC. This sequence encodes CASRELAGANNEQYF.